This T cell receptor (beta chain) came from a study of blood T cell repertoires in COVID-19 (TCRdb year 2020). Regarding the study in general: Collaborator samples came from the United States, Italy and Spain and covered acute and convalescent phases of COVID-19. Where available, HLA class I and class II types were obtained from metadata supplied by the sample provider rather than from assay-based typing. The material from the prospective study consisted of cDNA or gDNA derived from T cells, B-cell-depleted T cells, or PBMCs. Samples came from the ongoing ImmuneRACE study (first 160 participants) plus 1,254 subjects from 6 global collaborators. Deeply sampled blood TCRbeta repertoires from subjects exposed to, actively infected with, or recovered from COVID-19 were included in the dataset. Nearly every sample came with metadata listing a de-identified subject ID, COVID-19 status, age in years and sex. A freely available public database, intended as a resource for researchers studying the immune response to SARS-CoV-2, is where the repertoires were released. Results the study describes overall, beyond this receptor: Clinical and demographic metadata were provided uncurated, with the amount varying by source and participant.

The immunoSEQ Assay, a bias-controlled multiplex PCR, was used to amplify TCRbeta CDR3 regions from genomic DNA. Concerning the study's data processing: The number of nucleated cells in each sample was estimated by amplification of reference gene primers within the assay. Sequence reads were collapsed and filtered to measure the absolute abundance of every unique TCRbeta CDR3 rearrangement. For each sample, productive Simpson clonality was calculated as the square root of Simpson's diversity index across productive rearrangements. Held by TCRdb, this immuneACCESS table contains in-frame sequences only and omits some clones. Under half of the omission traces to an unresolved V gene where checked; the cause of the rest is unknown. V and J calls and clone size are as listed in that table; D and trimming were resolved from the DNA. The sample table shows more than 300,000 clones, and more than 70% are seen once. The biggest ten clones account for 1.5% to 2% of the sample.

At one collaborating source in Seattle, patients were enrolled during active infection and were followed longitudinally through the course of disease. Each collaborating institution followed its own protocols to collect whole blood in K2EDTA tubes. For TCRbeta analysis, collaborator samples were shipped as frozen whole blood, as isolated PBMCs, or as DNA extracted from either sample type. Remarks on this clone: Which antigen it targets is not known. Per-nucleotide qualities are absent, and no much larger clonotype sits a single base away.

The TCR sequence derives from a woman aged 25-40 years with COVID-19, enrolled during active disease. What was sequenced was peripheral blood.

The CDR3 in this case is CASSYRQGANTEAFF. The nucleotide sequence is TGTGCCAGCAGCTACCGACAGGGAGCGAACACTGAAGCTTTCTTT. This chain is built from TRBV7-2 and TRBJ1-1, with 7 middle bases fitting TRBD1. The germline V end is reduced by 4 bases and the J end by 1 base; junction bases left unmatched: 6. The CDR3 spans 15 residues, from the cysteine through the phenylalanine. Only CDR3 DNA remains: 45 bases, in frame from the first base. As encoded in the germline V gene, CDR1 is SGHTA while CDR2 is FQGNSA.